A selection of T cell receptor beta chains follows, all from one sample in a study of post-analysis software for immune sequencing data. MiXCR was run by TCRdb on the PCR reads, yielding one entry per CDR3 protein. Among roughly 570,000 distinct CDR3 sequences listed, around a third were seen once. Sequenced input: blood. All receptors derive from a girl between 2 and 17 years old with multiple sclerosis. Both conserved end residues are part of each CDR3. D genes are given only for firm matches. Clone size is not always given. Where it is, it says once, few, many or a class for expanded clones.

clone_size j_call v_call d_call cdr3_nt cdr3_aa
few TRBJ2-1 TRBV7-2 . TGTGCCAGCAGCTTGGCCGGGTACCAAACTCCCCCCTACAATGAGCAGTTCTTC CASSLAGYQTPPYNEQFF
. TRBJ1-1 TRBV5-6 TRBD1 TGTGCCAGCAGGCTGACAGGGGGTGTCGAAGCTTTCTTT CASRLTGGVEAFF
. TRBJ2-5 TRBV20-1 . TGCAGTGCTAGGGGTAAGGGCCGAACCCTTTCTCAAGAGACCCAGTACTTC CSARGKGRTLSQETQYF
few TRBJ2-7 TRBV6-1 . TGTGCCAGCAGTGATCAGGTCGGGGGGCTTTACTCCTACGAGCAGTACTTC CASSDQVGGLYSYEQYF
. TRBJ1-5 TRBV7-9 . TGTGCCAGCAGCCCGTCTGGGGGGGGAGGTCAGCCCCAGCATTTT CASSPSGGGGQPQHF
. TRBJ2-5 TRBV25-1 . TGTGCCGGCAGCGTTGGTACCCTACAAGAGACCCAGTACTTC CAGSVGTLQETQYF
many TRBJ2-5 TRBV20-1 . TGCAGTGCTAGCCTCCAAGAGACCCAGTACTTC CSASLQETQYF
. TRBJ2-5 TRBV15 . TGTGCCACCAGCCGTCTCACCAAACGGTTAGAGACCCAGTACTTC CATSRLTKRLETQYF
. TRBJ1-2 TRBV7-2 . TGTGCCAGCAGCTCCCTACAGGGCTACACCTTC CASSSLQGYTF
. TRBJ2-1 TRBV10-3 . TGTGCCAACGGGGCGGGGAACAACAATGAGCAGTTCTTC CANGAGNNNEQFF
. TRBJ2-7 TRBV20-1 . TGCAGTGCTAGAGGGAGGGCCTCGGGACTCGAGCAGTACTTC CSARGRASGLEQYF
. TRBJ2-4 TRBV7-9 . TGTGCCAGCAGCTTAGGTGGACGGCTCGAGGAGAACATTCAGTACTTC CASSLGGRLEENIQYF
. TRBJ1-1 TRBV5-1 . TGCGCCAGCAGCAATGGGGACAAATCGAACACTGAAGCTTTCTTT CASSNGDKSNTEAFF
few TRBJ2-1 TRBV6-4 TRBD1 TGTGCCAGCAGAAAGAGCGCAGCCCGGGACAGGGCCTACAATGAGCAGTTCTTC CASRKSAARDRAYNEQFF
. TRBJ1-6 TRBV6-6 TRBD1 TGTGCCAGCAGTCAGGGGGCAAATTCACCCCTCCACTTT CASSQGANSPLHF
. TRBJ1-2 TRBV5-1 TRBD1 TGCGCCAGCAGCTTGATCAGGGGGCGCGGTGGCTACACCTTC CASSLIRGRGGYTF
. TRBJ2-4 TRBV12-3/TRBV12-4 . TGTGCCAGCAGTCAGTCGGCCGCCAGGGTTGGCGAAAACATTCAGTACTTC CASSQSAARVGENIQYF
few TRBJ2-1 TRBV7-3 TRBD2 TGTGCCAGCAGTCCCGGGCCCCTAGCGGGGGGTCGGAATGAGCAGTTCTTC CASSPGPLAGGRNEQFF
few TRBJ2-3 TRBV14 . TGTGCCAGCAGCCAAGAAGGCGGGGTCACGCAGTATTTT CASSQEGGVTQYF
. TRBJ2-1 TRBV9 TRBD1 TGTGCCAGCAGCGTAGGTCTGATAGGACAGGGGTACAATGAGCAGTTCTTC CASSVGLIGQGYNEQFF
few TRBJ1-1 TRBV29-1 . TGCAGCGGGGGAAGTATAAGGGGGAACACTGAAGCTTTCTTT CSGGSIRGNTEAFF
. TRBJ1-5 TRBV29-1 . TGCAGCGTTATGTCATGGGGTAGCAATCAGCCCCAGCATTTT CSVMSWGSNQPQHF
. TRBJ2-7 TRBV7-8 TRBD1 TGTGCCAGAAGCTTAGTCCAGGGGGCCTACGAGCAGTACTTC CARSLVQGAYEQYF
few TRBJ2-7 TRBV20-1 . TGCAGTGCTAGAGATCAGGGAGGGGACAACTCCTACGAGCAGTACTTC CSARDQGGDNSYEQYF
. TRBJ1-5 TRBV10-2 . TGCGCCAGCAGTGAGTTAAATTTCCCGCCCCAGCATTTT CASSELNFPPQHF
. TRBJ2-3 TRBV12-3/TRBV12-4 . TGTGCCAGCAGTTTCGACGCAGAAGGTGATACGCAGTATTTT CASSFDAEGDTQYF
. TRBJ2-1 TRBV7-2 TRBD2 TGTGCCAGCAGCCCGGTCAGCGGGGCTAGCTCCTACAATGAGCAATTCTTC CASSPVSGASSYNEQFF
. TRBJ2-1 TRBV20-1 TRBD2 TGCAGTGCTCACCCTCTAGCGGGGGGTTACAATGAGCAGTTCTTC CSAHPLAGGYNEQFF
few TRBJ1-2 TRBV9 TRBD1 TGTGCCAGCAGCGTACTGCCCGGGACAGGGTATGGCTATGGCTACACCTTC CASSVLPGTGYGYGYTF
few TRBJ2-7 TRBV7-6 . TGTGCCAGCAGCTTGAACCAGGGTCGTGCCGACGAGCAGTACTTC CASSLNQGRADEQYF
once TRBJ2-5 TRBV20-1 TRBD1 TGCAGTGCTTCGAAACAGGGGGAAGAGACCCAGTACTTC CSASKQGEETQYF
. TRBJ1-1 TRBV20-1 . TGCAGTGCTAGTAATGCAGGAGTGAACACTGAAGCTTTCTTT CSASNAGVNTEAFF
. TRBJ2-4 TRBV7-8 . TGTGCCAGCAGCCCCGACGAGTGGTTAGCCAAAAACATTCAGTACTTC CASSPDEWLAKNIQYF
. TRBJ2-5 TRBV7-9 . TGTGCCAGCAGCTCGAGCCTAGCGACTGGAGAGACCCAGTACTTC CASSSSLATGETQYF
few TRBJ2-7 TRBV10-3 . TGTGCCATCAGTGAGTCGGAGTACGAGCAGTACTTC CAISESEYEQYF
many TRBJ2-1 TRBV29-1 . TGCAGCGTTGAGGCTTCTAAAACGAATGAGCAGTTCTTC CSVEASKTNEQFF